The clone carrying this T cell receptor beta chain was seen more than once but under ten times. What it binds is unknown. The data originate from a study of T-cell memory formation after mild COVID-19. The overall study: The study found TCR clusters largely donor specific.

TCRdb ran MiXCR on the 5' RACE reads and lists one entry per CDR3 protein. The table records approximately 500,000 distinct CDR3 sequences, 20% to 25% of them present only once. Trimming shortened V by 1 base and J by 2 bases, and 6 bases separated the two germline ends. CDR1 is LGHNA, CDR2 YSLEER, per germline. This CDR3 has 13 residues. General study points: CD4+ bias marked clones expanding day 15 to 37, unlike balanced contracting clones. A subset of responding clones appeared in pre-infection memory, suggesting cross-reactive memory joined.

The chain joins TRBV4-3 to TRBJ2-7; no clear D. The sample was PBMCs or a T cell subset sorted from them (not recorded which). This TCR derives from an adult woman who had mild COVID-19 (a few samples of this study predate the infection). Cell type and time point are not known. CDR3: CASSQARPYEQYF. The CDR3 DNA is TGCGCCAGCAGCCAAGCCAGACCCTACGAGCAGTACTTC.